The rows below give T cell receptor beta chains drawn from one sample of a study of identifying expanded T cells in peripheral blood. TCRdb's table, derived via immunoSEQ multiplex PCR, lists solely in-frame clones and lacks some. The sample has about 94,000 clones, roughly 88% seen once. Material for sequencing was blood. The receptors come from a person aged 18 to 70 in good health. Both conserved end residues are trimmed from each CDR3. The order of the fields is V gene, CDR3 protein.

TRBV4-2 ASSQDMVSARRNSPLH
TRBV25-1 ASSRTAHGYT
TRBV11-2 ASSLMVGQGTEAF
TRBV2 ASRFFPDTQY
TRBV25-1 ASGIAGGNEQF
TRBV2 ASSWTSGGATDTQY
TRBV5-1 ASRTGDHNYGYT
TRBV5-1 ASSSGLEAF
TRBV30 AWSRGRYTGELF
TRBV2 ASRGTGGAVRNQPQH
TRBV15 ATSRDGGTEAF
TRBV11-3 ASSLDPPPGGNQPQH
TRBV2 ASRAERMNTEAF
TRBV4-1 ASSQVRDSDGYT
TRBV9 ASSVSAASNQPQH
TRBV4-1 ASSQDRLTSGNTIY
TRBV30 AWSQPGLEAF
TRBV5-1 ASSLGAGYTEAF
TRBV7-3 ASSLTETDTQY
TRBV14 ASSRVPWGEAF
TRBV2 ASGRTGPTNEKLF
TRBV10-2 ASSEYGGEDYGYT
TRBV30 AWSAQGGKPRNTEAF
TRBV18 ASSDRQLNTEAF
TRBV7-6 ASSFLWGESSYEQY
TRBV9 ASSGTGGNEQF
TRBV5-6 ASSLASGAYEQY
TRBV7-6 ASSLAGPPSGAGGQF
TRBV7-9 ASSLGVYRGKDQPQH